This is a list of T cell receptor beta chains from one sample in a study of T-cell memory formation after mild COVID-19. MiXCR, applied by TCRdb to the 5' RACE reads, yields one record per CDR3 protein. The repertoire holds about 560,000 distinct CDR3 sequences, with 17% as singletons. Source material: PBMCs or a T cell subset sorted from them (not recorded which). All receptors come from an adult woman who had mild COVID-19 (a few samples of this study predate the infection). Cell type and time point are not known. Each CDR3 is given with its conserved first and last residue. Each record gives: clone size, V gene, J gene, D gene, CDR3 protein, CDR3 DNA. The D gene is left open where the match is weak. The size field is filled for only some rows; it gives once, few, many or a size class.

-	TRBV24-1	TRBJ1-5	TRBD1	CATSDSGGNQPQHF	TGTGCCACCAGTGATTCAGGGGGGAATCAGCCCCAGCATTTT
-	TRBV9	TRBJ1-2	-	CASSVAGDHGYTF	TGTGCCAGCAGCGTAGCTGGGGACCATGGCTACACCTTC
-	TRBV12-3/TRBV12-4	TRBJ2-1	-	CASSMGRNNEQFF	TGTGCCAGCAGTATGGGCCGAAACAATGAGCAGTTCTTC
few	TRBV25-1	TRBJ1-1	-	CASRRDWNTEAFF	TGTGCCAGCAGGAGAGACTGGAACACTGAAGCTTTCTTT
-	TRBV4-1	TRBJ2-7	-	CASSQGPGLPYEQYF	TGCGCCAGCAGCCAGGGTCCGGGACTTCCCTACGAGCAGTACTTC
few	TRBV29-1	TRBJ2-7	-	CSAKGVANTYEQYF	TGCAGCGCCAAGGGGGTTGCCAATACGTACGAGCAGTACTTC
-	TRBV24-1	TRBJ2-1	-	CATSDLVRGGGYNEQFF	TGTGCCACCAGTGATTTGGTCAGAGGTGGGGGGTACAATGAGCAGTTCTTC
-	TRBV20-1	TRBJ2-1	TRBD1	CSARDDRGSYNEQFF	TGCAGTGCTAGAGACGACAGGGGCTCCTACAATGAGCAGTTCTTC
-	TRBV5-4	TRBJ2-7	TRBD2	CASSLDGTSPLNF	TGTGCCAGCAGCTTGGATGGGACTAGCCCTCTCAACTTC
few	TRBV20-1	TRBJ2-7	-	CSAVTDAYEQYF	TGCAGTGCAGTGACAGATGCCTACGAGCAGTACTTC
-	TRBV7-6	TRBJ2-3	TRBD2	CASSSQRGSTDTQYF	TGTGCCAGCAGCTCACAGCGGGGGAGCACAGATACGCAGTATTTT
few	TRBV18	TRBJ2-5	TRBD1	CASSQDREPQETQYF	TGTGCCAGCTCCCAAGACAGGGAACCCCAAGAGACCCAGTACTTC
few	TRBV6-2/TRBV6-3	TRBJ2-7	TRBD1	CASSYGQTGATYEQYF	TGTGCCAGCAGTTACGGCCAGACAGGGGCTACCTACGAGCAGTACTTC
-	TRBV14	TRBJ2-3	-	CASSQVDRDTQYF	TGTGCCAGCAGCCAAGTAGATCGAGATACGCAGTATTTT
-	TRBV12-3/TRBV12-4	TRBJ1-6	-	CASSFSQGHNSPLHF	TGTGCCAGCAGTTTCTCCCAAGGGCATAATTCACCCCTCCACTTT
-	TRBV9	TRBJ2-1	-	CASSVSRTTDSYNEQFF	TGTGCCAGCAGCGTTTCTAGGACTACCGACTCCTACAATGAGCAGTTCTTC
-	TRBV27	TRBJ1-5	-	CASSLSGPGPRSDQPQHF	TGTGCCAGCAGTTTATCGGGGCCAGGGCCCCGTAGCGATCAGCCCCAGCATTTT
-	TRBV6-5	TRBJ2-7	-	CAEYPGRLKLEQYF	TGTGCCGAGTACCCGGGACGGCTGAAACTCGAGCAGTACTTC
-	TRBV6-1	TRBJ1-2	-	CASSVVAINGYTF	TGTGCCAGCAGTGTGGTCGCAATCAATGGCTACACCTTC
few	TRBV7-2	TRBJ1-2	-	CASSLSTREMINYGYTF	TGTGCCAGCAGCCTCTCTACCAGGGAGATGATTAACTATGGCTACACCTTC
few	TRBV27	TRBJ1-1	TRBD1	CASTTLQGANTEAFF	TGTGCCAGCACTACCCTACAGGGGGCAAACACTGAAGCTTTCTTT
many	TRBV3-1	TRBJ2-7	-	CASSHPQGRSYEQYF	TGTGCCAGCAGCCACCCCCAGGGTAGGTCCTACGAGCAGTACTTC
-	TRBV20-1	TRBJ2-1	TRBD1	CSARSAGGLYNEQFF	TGCAGTGCTAGAAGTGCAGGGGGCCTATACAATGAGCAGTTCTTC
many	TRBV5-5	TRBJ2-1	TRBD2	CASSYRLAAYNEQFF	TGTGCCAGCAGCTACCGACTAGCGGCTTACAATGAGCAGTTCTTC
-	TRBV7-9	TRBJ1-1	-	CASSFLLRGNTEAFF	TGTGCCAGCAGCTTCCTACTGCGGGGGAACACTGAAGCTTTCTTT
-	TRBV12-3/TRBV12-4	TRBJ2-1	TRBD2	CASSFGQAGVSYNEQFF	TGTGCCAGCAGTTTTGGGCAAGCGGGAGTTAGCTACAATGAGCAGTTCTTC
few	TRBV30	TRBJ1-1	-	CAWAPANTEAFF	TGTGCCTGGGCCCCAGCAAACACTGAAGCTTTCTTT
few	TRBV12-3/TRBV12-4	TRBJ2-7	-	CASSLGQTNYEQYF	TGTGCCAGTTCTCTCGGACAGACTAACTACGAGCAGTACTTC
few	TRBV7-9	TRBJ2-5	TRBD1	CASNRTGVIEPKEETQYF	TGTGCCAGCAACCGAACAGGGGTCATCGAGCCGAAGGAAGAGACCCAGTACTTC
few	TRBV11-3	TRBJ2-7	-	CASSGSVASAYEQYF	TGTGCCAGCAGCGGATCCGTAGCGTCGGCCTACGAGCAGTACTTC
few	TRBV20-1	TRBJ2-3	-	CSPLPGGHTDTQYF	TGCAGCCCCCTGCCGGGGGGCCACACAGATACGCAGTATTTT
-	TRBV20-1	TRBJ2-7	-	CRARRAQTHEQYF	TGCAGGGCGAGGAGAGCCCAGACCCACGAGCAGTACTTC
-	TRBV14	TRBJ1-2	-	CASSQDSPGLIYGYTF	TGTGCCAGCAGCCAAGATTCGCCAGGGCTTATCTATGGCTACACCTTC
few	TRBV7-9	TRBJ2-1	TRBD2	CASSRSGAYNEQFF	TGTGCCAGCAGCCGGAGCGGGGCCTACAATGAGCAGTTCTTC
few	TRBV4-1	TRBJ2-1	-	CASSQGSAGVNYNEQFF	TGCGCCAGCAGCCAAGGTTCGGCAGGGGTCAACTACAATGAGCAGTTCTTC
-	TRBV5-1	TRBJ2-3	TRBD2	CASSLWLAGGPSTDTQYF	TGCGCCAGCAGCTTGTGGCTAGCGGGGGGGCCAAGCACAGATACGCAGTATTTT
-	TRBV20-1	TRBJ2-2	TRBD2	CSAGLAGRTGELFF	TGCAGTGCGGGGCTAGCGGGGAGAACCGGGGAGCTGTTTTTT
-	TRBV7-8	TRBJ2-7	TRBD1	CASSPDREQYF	TGTGCCAGCAGCCCGGACAGGGAGCAGTACTTC
-	TRBV4-2	TRBJ2-1	-	CASSQFNGAYNEQFF	TGTGCCAGCAGCCAATTTAACGGGGCTTACAATGAGCAGTTCTTC
-	TRBV19	TRBJ2-7	-	CASSMGFQGKAYEQYF	TGTGCCAGTAGTATGGGTTTTCAGGGGAAAGCCTACGAGCAGTACTTC
few	TRBV30	TRBJ2-2	-	CAWNTNTGELFF	TGTGCCTGGAATACTAACACCGGGGAGCTGTTTTTT
-	TRBV9	TRBJ1-2	-	CASSVVWSPTEDGYTF	TGTGCCAGCAGCGTAGTCTGGAGTCCGACAGAAGATGGCTACACCTTC